This record concerns one TCR beta chain sequence. These data come from a study of blood T cell repertoires in COVID-19. Overall study context: Italy, Spain and the United States were the sources of the convalescent and acute COVID-19 samples. T cells, B-cell-depleted T cells, or PBMCs provided the cDNA or gDNA that served as material.

How the authors handled the data: Reference gene primer amplification gave estimated nucleated cell counts. TCRdb's table, derived via immunoSEQ multiplex PCR, lists solely in-frame clones and lacks some. Clone size and V and J calls were adopted from that table, with D and trimming inferred from the DNA. This sample has approximately 250,000 clones, with approximately 86% found just once. The CDR3 totals 16 residues. The ends lost 1 base at V and 1 base at J; junction bases unmatched: 2. CDR1 SGHTA and CDR2 FQGNSA come from the germline V gene. J is TRBJ2-7 and V is TRBV7-2; 12 bases fit TRBD2. The receptor was derived from a human donor in a cohort sampled during active COVID-19. What was sequenced was peripheral blood. The CDR3 spells CASSLELAGGSYEQYF. As DNA, the CDR3 is TGTGCCAGCAGCTTAGAACTAGCGGGAGGTTCCTACGAGCAGTACTTC.